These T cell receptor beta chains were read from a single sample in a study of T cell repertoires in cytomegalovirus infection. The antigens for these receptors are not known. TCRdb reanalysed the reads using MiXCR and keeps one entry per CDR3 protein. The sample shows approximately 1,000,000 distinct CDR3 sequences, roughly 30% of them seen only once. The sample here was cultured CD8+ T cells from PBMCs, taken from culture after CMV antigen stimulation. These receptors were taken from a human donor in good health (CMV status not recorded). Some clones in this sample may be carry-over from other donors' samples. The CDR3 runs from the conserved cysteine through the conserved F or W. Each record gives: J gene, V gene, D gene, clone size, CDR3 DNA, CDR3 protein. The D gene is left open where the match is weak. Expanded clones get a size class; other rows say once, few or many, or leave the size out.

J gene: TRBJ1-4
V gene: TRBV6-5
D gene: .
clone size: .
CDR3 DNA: TGTGCCAGCAGTTATCTGGGCCTCCGTGAAAAACTGTTTTTT
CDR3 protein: CASSYLGLREKLFF

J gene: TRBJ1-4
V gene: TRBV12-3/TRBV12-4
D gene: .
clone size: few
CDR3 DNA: TGTGCCAGCAGGGTCTCTAATGAAAAACTGTTTTTT
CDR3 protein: CASRVSNEKLFF

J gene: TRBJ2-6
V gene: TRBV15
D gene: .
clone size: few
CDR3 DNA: TGTGCCACCAGCAGAGATCGTGGAACTGGGGCCAACGTCCTGACTTTC
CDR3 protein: CATSRDRGTGANVLTF

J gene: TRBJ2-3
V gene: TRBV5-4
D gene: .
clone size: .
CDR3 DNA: TGTGCCAGCAGCGAGGGGGTGTTGGCAGATACGCAGTATTTT
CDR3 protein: CASSEGVLADTQYF

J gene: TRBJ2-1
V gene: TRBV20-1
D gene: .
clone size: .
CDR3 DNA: TGCAGTGCTCCTGGACAGATTGGAGGGTTCTTC
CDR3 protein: CSAPGQIGGFF

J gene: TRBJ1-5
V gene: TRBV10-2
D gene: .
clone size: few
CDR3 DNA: TGCGCCAGCAGTGAAGGACCCCAGCCCCAGCATTTT
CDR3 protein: CASSEGPQPQHF

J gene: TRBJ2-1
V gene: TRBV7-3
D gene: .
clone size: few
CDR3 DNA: TGTGCCAGCAGCTCGACCAGCCAGGGGAGGACCTACAATGAGCAGTTCTTC
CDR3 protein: CASSSTSQGRTYNEQFF

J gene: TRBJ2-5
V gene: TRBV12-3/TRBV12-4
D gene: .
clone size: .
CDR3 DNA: TGCGCCAGCAGCTTGGGGGAATACCAAGAGACCCAGTACTTC
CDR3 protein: CASSLGEYQETQYF

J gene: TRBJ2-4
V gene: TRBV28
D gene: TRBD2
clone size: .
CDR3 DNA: TGTGCCAGCAGGACTAGCGGGGGGGTCGACATTCAGTACTTC
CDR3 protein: CASRTSGGVDIQYF

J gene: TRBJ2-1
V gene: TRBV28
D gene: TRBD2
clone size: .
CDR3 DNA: TGTGCCAGCAGCCTGACTAGCGGGGTGGAGGAGTTCTTC
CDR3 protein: CASSLTSGVEEFF

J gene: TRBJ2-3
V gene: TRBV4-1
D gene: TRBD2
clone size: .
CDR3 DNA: TGCGCCAGCAGCCAGGATCGGGGGGAGACAGATACGCAGTATTTT
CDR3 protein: CASSQDRGETDTQYF

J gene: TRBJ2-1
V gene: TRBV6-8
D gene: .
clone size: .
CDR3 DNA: TGTGCCAGCAGATACGTCGATCTTGGGGACTCCTTTCCAGGGGAGCAGTTCTTC
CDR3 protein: CASRYVDLGDSFPGEQFF

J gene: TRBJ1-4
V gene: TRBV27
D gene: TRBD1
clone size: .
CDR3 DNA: TGTGCCAGCAGTCCGACAGGGGAACCGAATGAAAAACTGTTTTTT
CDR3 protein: CASSPTGEPNEKLFF

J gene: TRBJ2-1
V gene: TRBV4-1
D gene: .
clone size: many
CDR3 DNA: TGCGCCAGCAGCCAAAACGGAGGGTGGCAGTTCTTC
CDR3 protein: CASSQNGGWQFF

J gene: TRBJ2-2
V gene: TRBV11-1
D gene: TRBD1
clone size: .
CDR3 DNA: TGTGCCAGCCGGACAGGGGGCGACGCCGGGGAGCTGTTTTTT
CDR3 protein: CASRTGGDAGELFF

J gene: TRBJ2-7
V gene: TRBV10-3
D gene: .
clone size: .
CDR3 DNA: TGTGCCATCATGGTTAGCAACTACGAGCAGTACTTC
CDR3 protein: CAIMVSNYEQYF

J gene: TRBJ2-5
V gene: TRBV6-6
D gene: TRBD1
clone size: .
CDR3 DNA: TGTGCCAGCAGGTCGGACCGGGACAGGGGGAGTGAGACCCAGTACTTC
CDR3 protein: CASRSDRDRGSETQYF

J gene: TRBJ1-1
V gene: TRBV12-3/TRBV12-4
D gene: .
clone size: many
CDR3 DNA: TGTGCCAGCAGCTTCCAACTTGGACTGGGCGAGAACACTGAAGCTTTCTTT
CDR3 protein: CASSFQLGLGENTEAFF

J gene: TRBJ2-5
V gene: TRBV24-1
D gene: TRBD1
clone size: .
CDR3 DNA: TGTGCCACCAGTGACCCGGGACAGGGCTTGGAGACCCAGTACTTC
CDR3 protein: CATSDPGQGLETQYF

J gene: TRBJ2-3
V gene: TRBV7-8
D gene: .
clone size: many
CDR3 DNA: TGTGCCAGCAGCGCCGTTCCGGGGGTGATCACAGATACGCAGTATTTT
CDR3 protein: CASSAVPGVITDTQYF

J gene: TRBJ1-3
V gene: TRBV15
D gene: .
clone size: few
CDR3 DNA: TGTGCCACCAGCAGAGGCGACATGAGGTTCTCTGGAAACACCATATATTTT
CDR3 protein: CATSRGDMRFSGNTIYF

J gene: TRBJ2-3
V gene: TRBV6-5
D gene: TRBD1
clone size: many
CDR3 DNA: TGTGCCAGCAGTTACGAGGGGGCGAGCACAGATACGCAGTATTTT
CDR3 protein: CASSYEGASTDTQYF

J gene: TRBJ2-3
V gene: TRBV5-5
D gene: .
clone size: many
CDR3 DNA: TGTGCCAGCAGCTTGGCCCGGCGCACAGATACGCAGTATTTT
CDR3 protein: CASSLARRTDTQYF

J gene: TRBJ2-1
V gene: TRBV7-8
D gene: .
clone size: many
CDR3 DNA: TGTGCCAGCAGCTCGGGGGCCAATGAGCAGTTCTTC
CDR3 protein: CASSSGANEQFF

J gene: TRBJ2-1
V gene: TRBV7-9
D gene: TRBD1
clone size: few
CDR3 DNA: TGTGCCAGCAGCTTCGGGGACAGTGAGTGGTTCTTC
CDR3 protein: CASSFGDSEWFF

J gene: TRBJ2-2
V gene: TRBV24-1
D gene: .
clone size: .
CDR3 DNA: TGTGCCACCAGTGATCGCAGGGGACTCTCCACCGGGGAGCTGTTTTTT
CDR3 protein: CATSDRRGLSTGELFF

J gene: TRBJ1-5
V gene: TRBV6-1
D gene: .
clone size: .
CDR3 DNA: TGTGCCAGCAGTGGAGGGGGGCGTCAGCCCCAGCATTTT
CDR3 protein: CASSGGGRQPQHF

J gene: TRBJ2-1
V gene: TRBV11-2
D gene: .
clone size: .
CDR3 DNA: TGTGCCAACACTTTAGGGTACAATGAGCAGTTCTTC
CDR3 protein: CANTLGYNEQFF

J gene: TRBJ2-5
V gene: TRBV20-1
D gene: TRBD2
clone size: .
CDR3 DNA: TGCAGTGCTAGAGGTAGCGGGGGGGCCCTCCTTCAAGAGACCCAGTACTTC
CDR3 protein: CSARGSGGALLQETQYF

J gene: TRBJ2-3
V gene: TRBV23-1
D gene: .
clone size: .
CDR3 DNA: TGCGCCAGCAGTCAACCCTCTCGCCTATTAGACATTCGCACAGATACGCAGTATTTT
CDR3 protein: CASSQPSRLLDIRTDTQYF

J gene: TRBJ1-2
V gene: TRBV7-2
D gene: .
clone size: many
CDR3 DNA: TGTGCCAGCAGCCCGGACCTTAATAACCATGGCTACACCTTC
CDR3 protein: CASSPDLNNHGYTF

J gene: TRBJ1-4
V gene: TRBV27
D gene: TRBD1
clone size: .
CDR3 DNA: TGTGCCAGCAGTTTTGGGGTCTATGGGACAGGGGACGAAAAACTGTTTTTT
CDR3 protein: CASSFGVYGTGDEKLFF

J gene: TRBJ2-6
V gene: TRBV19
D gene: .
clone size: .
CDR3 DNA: TGTGCCAGTAGCCCGGGCGACTTTGGGGCCAACGTCCTGACTTTC
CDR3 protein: CASSPGDFGANVLTF

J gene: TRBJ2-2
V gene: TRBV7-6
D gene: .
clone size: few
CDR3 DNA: TGTGCCAGCAGCTTAGAGAGAGGGATGGAGGACGGGGAGCTGTTTTTT
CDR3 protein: CASSLERGMEDGELFF

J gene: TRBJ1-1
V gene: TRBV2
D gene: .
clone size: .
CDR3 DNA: TGTGCCAGCAGTGAAAGGGGGGGGTTGAGCACTGAAGCTTTCTTT
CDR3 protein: CASSERGGLSTEAFF

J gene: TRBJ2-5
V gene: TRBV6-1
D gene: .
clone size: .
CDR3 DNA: TGTGCCAGCAGTTCCCTGGGTGAGGAGACCCAGTACTTC
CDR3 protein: CASSSLGEETQYF

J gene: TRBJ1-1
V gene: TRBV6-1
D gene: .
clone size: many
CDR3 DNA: TGTGCCAGCCTCTCAGGAGGGGCTTTCTTT
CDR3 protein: CASLSGGAFF

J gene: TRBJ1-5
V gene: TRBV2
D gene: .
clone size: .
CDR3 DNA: TGTGCCAGCATGGGGGAAAAAAGGCCCCAGCATTTT
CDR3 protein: CASMGEKRPQHF

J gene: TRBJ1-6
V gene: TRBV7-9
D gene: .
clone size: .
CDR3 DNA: TGTGCCAGCAGCGCTATCATGGCGAGCTCCTATAATTCACCCCTCCACTTT
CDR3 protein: CASSAIMASSYNSPLHF

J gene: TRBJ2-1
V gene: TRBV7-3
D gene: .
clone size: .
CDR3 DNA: TGTGCCAACAGTTCCCCCCCCCACGATGAGCAGTTCTTC
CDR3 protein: CANSSPPHDEQFF

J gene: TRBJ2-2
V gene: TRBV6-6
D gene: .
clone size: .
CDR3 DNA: TGTGCCAGCAGTTACTCGAATATCTTAGCGGACCTCGCCGGGGAGCTGTTTTTT
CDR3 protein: CASSYSNILADLAGELFF

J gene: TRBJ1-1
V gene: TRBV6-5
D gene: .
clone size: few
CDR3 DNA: TGTGCCAGCAGTTACGGGTGGACGAACACTGAAGCTTTCTTT
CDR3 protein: CASSYGWTNTEAFF